Sequencing of this T cell receptor beta chain was carried out in a study of shared clonotypes between healthy human individuals. Across the study: Per-donor plates numbered three CD4 naive, three CD4 memory, two CD8 naive and one CD8 memory.

Per the original data handling: ImmunoSEQ gave junction-only sequences without quality scores, so filtering differed. Profiling relied on immunoSEQ multiplex PCR, and the TCRdb table lists in-frame clones only, not all of them. From that table come the V and J calls and clone size; the DNA was used to work out D and trimming. This table holds millions of clones, 90% to 95% found once. Worth noting for this clone: No antigen is known for it.

After removal of 1 base from V and 0 bases from J, the junction contained 2 bases not matched to a gene. Germline CDR1 WNHNN, CDR2 SYGVQD (reference sequence). This CDR3 region has 16 residues. Study outcomes and limitations: Sampling was confined to blood; repertoires within tissues likely differ.

This chain connects TRBV10-1 to TRBJ2-7; 11 bases map to TRBD2. The specimen was naive CD4+ T cells sorted from blood. Subset described: CD45RA+ positively selected. The receptor comes from a young man in good health. CDR3 DNA sequence: TGCGCCAGCAGTGAGTTTGGGACTAGCGGCTCCTACGAGCAGTACTTC. Amino acids: CASSEFGTSGSYEQYF.